This T cell receptor (beta chain) was retrieved from a study of T cell repertoires in cytomegalovirus infection. Background on the study: It can be stated that public TCR beta signatures indicated CMV infection as well as a matching HLA type. General observations from the study: In two of eight donors, the top clonotype was HLA-C-restricted CMV-specific. Public TCR beta family frequency separated CMV-and-HLA carriers, including in an independent cohort.

This clonotype was observed at least ten times. Its antigen is as yet unknown. From the reads, TCRdb called clonotypes with MiXCR, one entry per CDR3 protein. The profile shows 120,000 to 150,000 distinct CDR3 sequences, roughly 6% of them singletons. The CDR3 is 12 residues long. Germline-derived CDR1 and CDR2 are SEHNR and FQNEAQ (reference sequence). V was trimmed by 1 base and J by 6 bases, leaving 7 bases between them. The clonotype originates from a human donor in good health (CMV status not recorded). Some clones in this sample may be carry-over from other donors' samples. The sequenced material came from PBMCs. The chain carries TRBV7-9 and TRBJ2-7, with D hard to call. The CDR3 protein is CASSLGPIEQYF. CDR3 DNA sequence: TGTGCCAGCAGCTTAGGACCTATCGAGCAGTACTTC.